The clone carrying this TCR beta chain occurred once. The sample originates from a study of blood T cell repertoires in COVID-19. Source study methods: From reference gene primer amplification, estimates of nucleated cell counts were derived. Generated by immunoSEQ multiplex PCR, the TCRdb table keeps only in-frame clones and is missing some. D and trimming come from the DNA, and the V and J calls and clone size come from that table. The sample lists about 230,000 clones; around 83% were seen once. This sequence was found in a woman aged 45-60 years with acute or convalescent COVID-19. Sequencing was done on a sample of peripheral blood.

The CDR3 protein is CASSYSGGGVYGYTF. CDR3 in DNA: TGTGCCAGCAGTTACTCGGGCGGGGGCGTCTATGGCTACACCTTC. V gene TRBV6-2 or TRBV6-3 combines with J gene TRBJ1-2; D is possibly TRBD1 (6 bases). Germline V lookup: CDR1 MNHEY, CDR2 SVGEGT. The CDR3 consists of 15 residues. Trimming took off 0 bases at V and 4 bases at J, with 12 bases between the two ends.